Described below is a single TCR beta chain sequence and its context. Its antigen has not been determined. Per-base quality was not reported, and no clone a single base away is much larger than it. This record belongs to a study of cytomegalovirus exposure and HLA in healthy donors (dated by TCRdb to about 2017). As for the study more broadly: An earlier analysis of a few hundred of the donors reported about 260 Gb of sequence data and around 100 million unique TCR beta sequences obtained from about 170 million T cells. Roughly 300 gigabases of sequencing data and tens of millions of unique TCR sequences made up an early release that covered roughly 670 HLA-typed donors. Of the roughly 400 genotyped donors, roughly 76% were placed in the genetic ancestry cluster associated with self-reported Caucasian donors. The study aimed to test whether cataloging public T cell receptors could reveal signatures of past pathogen exposure. The study used immunosequencing to profile the T cell repertoires of approximately 650 subjects and linked those repertoires to cytomegalovirus serostatus. A separate validation cohort of roughly 130 different subjects was used in addition to the approximately 640-subject first cohort. The study combined high-throughput TCR immunosequencing, statistical association of individual TCRs with disease status, and machine learning to predict cytomegalovirus infection status. To study patterns of TCR occurrence, a later analysis re-analyzed previously published TCR beta repertoires from around 670 donors and added high-resolution HLA genotyping. Rather than drawing on any new phenotypic data, the later analysis identified candidate immune exposures from TCR beta sequences and the way those sequences occurred across donors. In an earlier analysis of 500 to 650 of the donors, high-throughput TCR beta sequencing was used to judge whether each TCR beta V gene segment behaved as functional or pseudogenic. Donor age, sex, ethnicity and CMV serostatus were compiled alongside the repertoire data. In a later genetic analysis, genome-wide SNP genotypes for about 55% of the roughly 700 donors were used, and that subset was treated as a discovery cohort. Every repertoire in the discovery cohort had been generated on one and the same sequencing platform. Class I and class II HLA loci were covered by the typing at four-digit resolution. Typing coverage differed by locus: A, B, C, DRB1 and DQB1 were typed in about 620-640 donors, DQA1 in 522, DPA1 in over 600, and DPB1 in 472. Because of strong linkage in the cohort, a few DR-DQ haplotypes were treated as single units for association and clustering. Among roughly 400 genotyped donors of the cohort, an average of approximately 240,000 unique TCR beta nucleotide sequences were sequenced per donor, roughly a sixth of them non-productive.

The research as a whole found: Cytomegalovirus status was reported to be diagnosed by the classifier with high specificity and sensitivity in both the original and validation cohorts. Linkage disequilibrium might explain the correlated functional status among segregating V segments, but an unknown experimental factor could not be ruled out. In a later analysis, over 15,000 TCR beta sequences were associated with specific HLA alleles at a false discovery rate of 0.05. An earlier analysis of several hundred of the donors showed that most TCR beta V segments appeared in productive rearrangements either about 87% or about 30% of the time, which broadly matched IMGT annotations. Compared with the approximately 600-donor mean, donors in an Asian-associated ancestry cluster had fewer N-insertions in productive TCRs, according to a later genetic analysis. It was suggested by the authors that the approach could potentially be generalized to other disease states and immunological phenotypes. A further reported finding was that TCR beta sequences accurately predicted the HLA-A and HLA-B alleles for most subjects in the first cohort. In a later analysis, HLA-associated TCR beta chains showed more clonal expansion and lower generation probabilities than non-associated chains that were equally common. Most CMV-associated TCR beta chains appeared to be HLA-restricted in a later analysis, and the HLA associations seemed to be driven largely by CMV exposure. A group of highly shared sequence variants was considered likely to be a technical artifact of the sequencing pipeline. The only immune exposure information available for the cohort was CMV serostatus. Several of the top co-occurrence clusters appeared to be linked to parvovirus B19, influenza, CMV and Epstein-Barr virus, according to a later analysis. When HLA alleles, especially DR and DQ, strongly co-occurred, attributing TCR associations to individual alleles was difficult. Only TCR beta chains were sequenced in this cohort, and the absence of alpha or paired-chain data limited detectable features. In vitro tests confirmed that a few of the cytomegalovirus-associated TCR beta chains recognize cytomegalovirus antigens. A later analysis found that TCR association rates varied across HLA loci, with DRB1 alleles showing the most associated TCRs and HLA-C alleles the fewest. The 87-base-pair reads could not distinguish some IMGT-functional V segments, including TRBV6-2 and TRBV6-3, so those segments were excluded. Most TCR sequences were observed very rarely across donors, whereas some public TCRs were present in many individuals. The study gave a list of under 200 TCR beta chains associated with cytomegalovirus. Because HLA typing was missing for some donors at each locus, association tests included only the typed subset. Presence/absence analyses assumed roughly uniform sequencing depth across donors, an assumption that may not hold. The earlier analysis of 587 of the donors excluded approximately 17 rarely observed V segments, including chromosome 9 orphons, because counts were too low. In a later genetic analysis, a missense DCLRE1C variant was associated with V-gene and J-gene trimming of TCR beta chains, and the association was replicated in an independent cohort.

Library prep was done by the immunoSEQ multiplex PCR assay. For the multiplex PCR, a mixture combining 60 forward primers for TCR Vbeta segments and 13 reverse primers for TCR Jbeta segments was used. The CDR3 region of rearranged TCR beta genes was amplified from genomic DNA by a multiplex PCR assay. The Illumina HiSeq System was used to sequence the amplified TCR beta libraries as 87-base-pair reads. As for the original processing: Across the 700 or so repertoires, a later analysis counted roughly 84 million unique TCR beta chains, roughly 11 million of which were shared by at least two donors. Raw reads were error-corrected and collapsed into unique sequences with a nearest-neighbor algorithm that merged closely related sequences to remove PCR and sequencing errors. V, D and J gene segments were assigned by aligning CDR3 sequences to IMGT reference sequences. For a sequence to be retained, at least a six-nucleotide match to both a V gene segment and a J gene segment was required. Rearrangements were called productive when the CDR3 lacked stop codons and stayed in frame with V and J; all others were non-productive. Following IMGT convention, CDR3 was defined as the stretch from the second conserved V-encoded cysteine up to the conserved J-encoded phenylalanine. The earlier analysis of about 530 of the donors excluded any sequence lacking an unambiguous match to a single V gene segment. An earlier analysis of a few hundred of the donors classified V segments as functional when productive rearrangements were above 56.7% and as segregating when the standard deviation between donors was above 5%. A statistical classification framework was built for diagnosing cytomegalovirus status from the catalog of TCR beta chain sequences. V and J gene assignment, in a later analysis, came from comparing TCR nucleotide sequences with IMGT/GENE-DB human TR gene sequences. Using the TCRdist pipeline, a later analysis assigned CDR3 sequences along with most-parsimonious VDJ recombination scenarios. In a later analysis, each TCR beta chain was defined by its CDR3 amino acid sequence together with its V-gene family, and reads without a unique V-gene family were excluded. As a way to deal with suspected cross-contamination and a sequencing artifact, a later analysis dropped more than 500 nucleotide sequences that were highly shared and had low generation probability. For each public chain, a later analysis derived a clonal expansion index from normalized ranks of inferred template counts within each repertoire. Generation probabilities in a later analysis came from a VDJ recombination model fitted to out-of-frame rearrangements, and those results were checked against IGoR. Hypergeometric tests were used in a later analysis to score TCR-TCR, TCR-HLA and TCR-CMV co-occurrence, with a repertoire-size bias correction applied to the TCR pairs. In a later analysis, false discovery rates were estimated by permuting HLA or CMV assignments 20 times. In a later analysis, co-occurring TCRs were grouped using DBSCAN, and TCRdist sequence similarity was added for clustering within HLA-allele-positive subsets. For co-occurrence clustering, repertoires with fewer than 30,000 or more than 120,000 public chains were excluded, along with five repertoires with anomalous nucleotide sharing. The source is immuneACCESS, and TCRdb retained only in-frame sequences with V and J called. Part of the clones is not carried over; for the studies checked, unresolved V genes explain less than half of this, and the remainder is unexplained. Clone size and the V and J calls come from that table; the DNA yielded D and trimming. Recorded for this sample are around 63,000 clones; 65% to 85% of them occurred a single time. Just under 3% of the sample goes to the ten largest clones.

The germline V end is reduced by 4 bases and the J end by 4 bases; junction bases left unmatched: 2. The germline V gene gives CDR1 as SGHRS and CDR2 as YFSETQ. The CDR3 runs 13 amino acids, cysteine and phenylalanine included. Kept here is only the CDR3 DNA, which spans 39 bases and is read in frame from base 1. The cohort was made up of approximately 700 healthy bone marrow donors. All cohort members were sampled while nominally healthy, although unrecorded immune exposures were likely present. The donor tested CMV seronegative and was one of the 352 seronegative cohort members. A peripheral blood sample was provided by each donor, and peripheral blood mononuclear cells were used for TCR beta sequencing. The Qiagen DNeasy Blood Extraction Kit was used to extract genomic DNA from the blood cell samples.

Sample: PBMCs. The clonotype was recovered from a woman between 25 and 40 years old in good health and CMV-seronegative. The rearranged segments are TRBV5-1 and TRBJ1-5, and TRBD1 matches 7 of the central bases. The CDR3 reads as follows: CASSVTGNQPQHF. The sequenced DNA: TGCGCCAGCAGCGTGACAGGGAATCAGCCCCAGCATTTT.